This TCR beta chain was sequenced during a study of cytomegalovirus exposure and HLA in healthy donors (dated by TCRdb to about 2017). Study-wide context: According to a later analysis, the approximately 120 validation repertoires were produced on the same platform as the approximately 600 repertoires of the first cohort. To predict cytomegalovirus infection status, the study combined high-throughput TCR immunosequencing, statistical association of individual TCRs with disease status, and machine learning. The aim of the study was to test whether cataloging public T cell receptors could identify signatures of past pathogen exposure. Along with the approximately 650-subject first cohort, a separate validation cohort of around 120 different subjects was used. The full study reports these points: The authors suggested that the approach could potentially be generalized to other disease states and immunological phenotypes. While some public TCRs were present in many individuals, most TCR sequences turned up only very rarely across donors. A later analysis found that TCRs clustered in the first cohort also tended to co-occur in the 120 validation repertoires, with more than 90% of cluster scores above 0. A later analysis lacked HLA typing for the validation cohort, so it scored co-occurrence in that cohort across all 120 or so repertoires. The study gave a list of over 150 TCR beta chains associated with cytomegalovirus. In vitro tests confirmed that a few of the cytomegalovirus-associated TCR beta chains recognize cytomegalovirus antigens. Cytomegalovirus status was reported to be diagnosed by the classifier with high specificity and sensitivity in both the original and validation cohorts.

The CDR3 measures 16 amino acids from cysteine to phenylalanine. Here the CDR3 DNA is all that survives: 48 bases in frame from base 1. V is trimmed back by 4 bases and J by 6 bases, and the junction contains 8 bases that no gene match accounts for. CDR1 and CDR2, per the germline V gene, are MDHEN and SYDVKM. The donors were included in the validation cohort of 100 to 150 subjects, a group kept apart from the roughly 670-subject first cohort. Concerning this clone itself: Its antigen is still unknown. The record has no base qualities; no much larger clone is one base away.

Receptors were amplified or captured by the immunoSEQ multiplex PCR assay. In the paper's pipeline: A statistical classification framework was built to diagnose cytomegalovirus status from the catalog of TCR beta chain sequences. Imported from immuneACCESS, the table was reduced by TCRdb to in-frame sequences with V and J called. These copies leave out some clones; in studies compared against another copy, an unresolved V gene accounts for under half, and the cause of the remainder is not known. That table supplies the V and J calls and clone size; D and trimming were determined from the DNA. The table for this sample lists about 160,000 clones; nearly 90% of them were counted only once. The top ten constitute about a tenth of the sample.

The material sequenced was PBMCs. Recombination connected TRBV28 to TRBJ2-7; 14 bases in between match TRBD2. This clonotype was obtained from a woman younger than 30 in good health and CMV-seropositive. The nucleotide sequence is TGTGCCAGCAGTTCGCCGGGACTAGCGGGAGAGAGCGAGCAGTACTTC. It codes for CASSSPGLAGESEQYF.